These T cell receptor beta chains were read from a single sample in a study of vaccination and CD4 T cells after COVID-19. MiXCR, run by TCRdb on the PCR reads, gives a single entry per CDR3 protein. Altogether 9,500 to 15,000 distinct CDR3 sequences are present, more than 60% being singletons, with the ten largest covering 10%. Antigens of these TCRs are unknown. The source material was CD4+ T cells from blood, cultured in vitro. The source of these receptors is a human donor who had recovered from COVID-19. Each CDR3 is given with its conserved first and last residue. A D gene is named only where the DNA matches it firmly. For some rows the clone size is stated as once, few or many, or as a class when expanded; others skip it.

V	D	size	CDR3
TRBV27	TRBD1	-	CASSLEGTVHSPLHF
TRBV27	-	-	CASRRATNYGYTF
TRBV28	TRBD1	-	CASSRDRAAEAFF
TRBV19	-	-	CASSIQGYQPQHF
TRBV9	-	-	CASSVLTDNSPLHF
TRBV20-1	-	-	CSAAKGGMGEAFF
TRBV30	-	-	CAWSGRGYTGELFF
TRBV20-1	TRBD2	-	CSARDRGRAIETQYF
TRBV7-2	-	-	CASSKVALEQETQYF
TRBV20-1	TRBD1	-	CSTRRTGREQFF
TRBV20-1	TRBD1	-	CSASSNRGNSPLHF
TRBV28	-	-	CASHTVRNSPLHF
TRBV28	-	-	CASSSPPGLLLYNSPLHF
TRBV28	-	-	CASSLGGRSQKLFF
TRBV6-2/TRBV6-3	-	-	CASKSGPTNNEQFF
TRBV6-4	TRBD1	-	CASSPATGGGYGYTF
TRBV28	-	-	CASSLAPLAGRITGELFF
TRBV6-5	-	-	CASSYSLASQTEQYF
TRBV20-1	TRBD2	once	CSARGRVGLAIDEQYF
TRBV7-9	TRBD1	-	CASSTGQGGVNSQPQHF
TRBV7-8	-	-	CASTQGAGYGYTF
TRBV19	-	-	CASSIEDSAEAGYTF
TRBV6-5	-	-	CASSYGGIAYEQYF
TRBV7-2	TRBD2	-	CASSFTSDKLVEQYF
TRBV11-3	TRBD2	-	CASSSAGLAGGEQYF
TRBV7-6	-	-	CASSLDSRSYGYTF
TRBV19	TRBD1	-	CASSPNRGRAEAFF
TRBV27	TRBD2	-	CASSWGRTSGKTGQYF
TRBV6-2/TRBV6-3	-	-	CASSYVGGTQYF
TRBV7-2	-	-	CASSFRGASMVTEAFF
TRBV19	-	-	CASRGSNYGYTF
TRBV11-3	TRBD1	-	CASSPGQPYEQYF
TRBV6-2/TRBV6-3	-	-	CASSYGRSSYNSPLHF
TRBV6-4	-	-	CASRSDYYEQYF